These 3 T cell receptor beta chains share one sample of origin, sequenced in a study of prognosis after radiotherapy for stage I lung cancer. Starting from genomic DNA, TCR beta CDR3 was amplified through two-round multiplex PCR. The first round of PCR was done with primers that matched each TRBV and TRBJ gene. TCRdb reanalysed the multiplex PCR reads using MiXCR and keeps one entry per CDR3 protein. The sample consists of fewer than 35,000 distinct CDR3 sequences, around 30% of them appearing once. This sample comprised PBMCs, obtained before or after stereotactic body radiation therapy (not recorded which). Receptor source: a donor aged 50 or older with non-small cell lung cancer.

At least ten counts were recorded for this clonotype. This sequence joins TRBV10-3 and TRBJ2-1; perhaps D is TRBD1 or TRBD2 (5 bases each). Per the germline V gene, CDR1 is ENHRY and CDR2 is SYGVKD. Trimming took 2 bases from V and 4 from J, leaving 12 bases between them. This CDR3 has 15 amino acids. The CDR3 here is CAISEGRDGYNEQFF. The CDR3 DNA follows: TGTGCCATCAGTGAGGGTAGGGACGGGTACAATGAGCAGTTCTTC.

The V call is TRBV6-1, the J call TRBJ1-2; possible D gene TRBD1, 5 bases. CDR1 is MNHNS, CDR2 SASEGT, per germline. The CDR3 spans 15 residues. V was pared by 7 bases and J by 6 bases, with 21 bases between. This CDR3 reads CASITNPGPGHGYTF. Here the CDR3 DNA reads TGTGCCAGCATTACCAACCCGGGACCCGGCCATGGCTACACCTTC.

This clonotype appeared a few times. This sequence may be a read error, since a much larger clone differs from it by one base. The CDR3 is CASSEAAGGNIDTQYF. The CDR3 region has the DNA TGTGCCAGCAGTGAAGCAGCGGGAGGGAACATAGATACGCAGTATTTT. The V call is TRBV6-1, the J call TRBJ2-3; 10 bases line up with TRBD2. The V gene's germline CDR1 is MNHNS and CDR2 SASEGT. CDR3 length equals 16 residues. Trimming removed 0 bases from V and 5 bases from J; junction bases left unmatched: 5.